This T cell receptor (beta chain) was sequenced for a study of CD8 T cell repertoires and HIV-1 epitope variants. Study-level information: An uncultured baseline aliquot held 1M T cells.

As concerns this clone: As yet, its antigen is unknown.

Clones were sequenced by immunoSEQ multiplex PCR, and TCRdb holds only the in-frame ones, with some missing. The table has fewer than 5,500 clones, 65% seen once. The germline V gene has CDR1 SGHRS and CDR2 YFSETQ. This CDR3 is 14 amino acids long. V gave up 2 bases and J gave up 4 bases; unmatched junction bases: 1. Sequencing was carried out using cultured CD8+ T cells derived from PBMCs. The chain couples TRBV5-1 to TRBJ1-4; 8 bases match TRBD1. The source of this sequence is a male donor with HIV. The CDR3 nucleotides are TGCGCCAGCAGCTTAGGACAGGGTAATGAAAAACTGTTTTTT. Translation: CASSLGQGNEKLFF.